The source of this T cell receptor beta chain is a study of graft-versus-host responses after intestinal transplantation. Study conclusions and caveats: Present in recipient marrow, GvH clones included some that appeared first in ileum or blood.

Labeling with CFSE marked 200,000 or so responder cells, which were plated with 200,000 or so irradiated, violet-dye-labeled stimulator cells. A sort after the reaction isolated proliferating CFSE-low CD3+CD4+ and CD3+CD8+ responders. This CDR3 is built from 16 residues. Germline lookup yields CDR1 WNHNN and CDR2 SYGVQD (reference sequence). Trimming pared 2 bases from V and 0 bases from J, leaving 10 bases between. The method was immunoSEQ multiplex PCR; TCRdb's version includes in-frame clones alone and lacks a portion of them. Here the sample spans about 3,900 clones, around two fifths being singletons.

The V call is TRBV10-1, the J call TRBJ1-4; D is unresolved. The source is a human patient who was an organ donor for intestinal transplantation. Sequenced material: alloreactive CD8+ T cells from a mixed lymphocyte reaction culture, taken before transplantation. Specified subset: CFSE-low proliferating T cells sorted from approximately 6-day pre-transplant mixed lymphocyte reaction (GvH or HvG direction). CDR3 region: CASSETGVATNEKLFF. Written as DNA, the CDR3 is TGCGCCAGCAGTGAGACGGGTGTGGCAACTAATGAAAAACTGTTTTTT.